This T cell receptor beta chain is drawn from a study of T cells after yellow fever vaccination. Findings of the study overall: Reappearing after the booster were most of the clones from primary vaccination (about 96% CD4, 88% CD8).

Notes on this clonotype: The target antigen is unknown.

TCRdb passed the 5' RACE reads through MiXCR, listing each CDR3 protein once. The sample has some 600,000 distinct CDR3 sequences, about a sixth seen once. The CDR3 length is 14 residues. Germline V gene data show CDR1 as LGHNA and CDR2 as YNFKEQ. V was shortened by 4 bases and J by 8 bases, with 15 bases between the two germline ends. Specimen: PBMCs, collected 5 days after the first yellow fever vaccination. This chain joins TRBV4-2 and TRBJ2-4; TRBD1 might be the D (5 bases). The origin of this receptor is a man between 18 and 29 years old who received the YFV17D yellow fever vaccine. The CDR3 sequence: CASSRRVTGDIQYF. CDR3 sequence (DNA): TGTGCCAGCAGCCGCAGAGTTACAGGAGACATTCAGTACTTC.